This T cell receptor beta chain was sequenced for a study of identical twins (dated by TCRdb to the mid-2010s). Broadly, across the study: To test whether fetal clonotypes persist, this study deep-sequenced TCR alpha and beta repertoires from monozygotic twins, from unrelated adults of various ages, and from cord blood. Replicate twin experiments were performed at different times using different library preparation protocols to rule out contamination. Overall results and qualifications from the work: Compared with coincidental sharing between unrelated individuals, out-of-frame TCR alpha sequences shared between twins showed an excess of sequences with low generation probability. Zero-insertion analyses could be partly confounded by invariant T cells such as MAIT and iNKT, although diverse VJ usage argued against such confounding for most clonotypes. A weaker excess of twin sharing was found in beta out-of-frame sequences because the signal-to-noise ratio was lowered by fewer shared sequences. Conclusions relied on cross-sectional statistical analysis, since the same donors could not be followed over many years. Fewer insertions were carried by abundant cord blood beta clonotypes, a similar but weaker trend appeared in young adult naive repertoires, and no such trend appeared in memory repertoires. In monozygotic twins, recombination models systematically underestimated out-of-frame TCR alpha sharing, but the models matched the sharing seen between unrelated individuals.

The junction shows trimming of 0 bases on V and 6 bases on J, plus 11 bases between the germline ends. CDR1 and CDR2 are read off the germline V gene as SGHVS and FQNEAQ. Measured from the cysteine to the phenylalanine, the CDR3 is 15 residues long. Kept here is only the CDR3 DNA, which spans 45 bases and is read in frame from base 1. The library was obtained by 5' RACE. Instrument used: Illumina HiSeq 2000. Template switching added a universal primer binding site, and the final cDNA carried a unique molecular identifier that allowed TCR cDNA molecules to be counted accurately. Specific primers in the conserved constant-segment region were used to synthesize first-strand cDNA for TCR alpha and beta chains. To control for contamination, every cDNA library was double barcoded, receiving both a SMART-Mk sample barcode and Illumina barcodes. TruSeq adapter sequences along with Illumina sample barcodes were introduced in two successive PCR steps. The TCR alpha and beta cDNA libraries were sequenced on the Illumina HiSeq platform using custom primers. The paper's data handling went like this. Raw reads were processed with MiGEC to extract unique molecular identifiers, and MiXCR was used to determine CDR3 positions. For each individual, recombination models were inferred using an EM algorithm with the repgenHMM and IGoR tools. The analysis of shared clonotypes was done with the tcR package in R, with sharing normalized by the product of cloneset sizes. Out-of-frame nonproductive sequences were analyzed to study raw recombination free of thymic and clonal selection effects. TCRdb applied fastp at Q25 and MiXCR to the public reads, then kept only in-frame beta chains. Each CDR3 protein appears once, grouped with its most common genes and DNA. What appears here as the V and J calls and clone size reflects TCRdb's work, not the paper's. The sample profile shows over 550,000 distinct CDR3 sequences; about 7% of them were found once. Clones ranked in the top ten supply 1.6% of the sample.

This clonotype was seen a few times. Which antigen it targets is not known. The record has no base qualities; no much larger clone is one base away. Every donor in the study was a healthy Caucasian. Three pairs of female monozygotic twins, all aged about 18 to 30 years, made up the twin cohort. The RNA used for TCR libraries was isolated from peripheral blood mononuclear cells. These records were also assigned to another study, of yellow fever vaccine responses in identical twins. In that second paper, the authors write: The authors reported that the T cell response to vaccination in identical twins appeared partly convergent and partly personalized. The study precisely tracked vaccine-responding T cell clones in identical twins.

The receptor's source is a young woman in good health. Material: PBMCs. Rearrangement joined TRBV7-8 to TRBJ2-2; a tentative D match to TRBD2 spans 6 bases. For the CDR3, the sequence is CASSLAEGRSGELFF. The DNA sequence is as follows: TGTGCCAGCAGCTTAGCGGAGGGCAGGTCCGGGGAGCTGTTTTTT.